This TCR beta chain is drawn from a study of patients and donors after allogeneic stem cell transplantation. TCRdb ran MiXCR on the RT-PCR reads and lists one entry per CDR3 protein. The sample lists hundreds of thousands of distinct CDR3 sequences, around 16% occurring once. The source material was blood, either unsorted or a sorted T cell fraction (not recorded which). The source of this sequence is a human donor who was either an allogeneic HSCT recipient or a stem cell or donor lymphocyte infusion donor (not recorded which). It is not recorded whose cells these are; they may come from a transplant donor.

CDR3 sequence reads: CATSRDRLAVAKNIQYF. CDR3 DNA sequence: TGTGCCACCAGCAGAGATAGGCTAGCCGTTGCCAAAAACATTCAGTACTTC. The chain combines TRBV15 with TRBJ2-4, with D tentatively TRBD2 (5 bases). CDR3 length: 17 amino acids. V shed 0 bases and J shed 1 base, with 13 bases lying between them. Germline V CDR1 and CDR2: LNHNV, YYDKDF (reference sequence).